Below, one T cell receptor (beta chain) is given with its context. The protocol was immunoSEQ multiplex PCR, while the TCRdb copy is restricted to in-frame clones and leaves out a portion. This table has approximately 490,000 clones, roughly 74% appearing once. The V gene's germline CDR1 is MNHEY and CDR2 SMNVEV (reference sequence). The CDR3 has 14 residues. Trimming cost V 6 bases and J 3 bases, with 15 bases left between them. The source of the sample is a study of shared T cell receptors in the human thymus. The sample was also linked to a second study, of human thymus T cells. That paper states: Highly overlapping thymic repertoires among unrelated individuals were reported in related research.

The chain joins TRBV27 to TRBJ2-7; D is uncertain. The receptor comes from a boy younger than two with a congenital heart defect. The specimen was thymocytes. CDR3 in amino acids: CASSHYGLDYEQYF. The CDR3 DNA follows: TGTGCCAGCAGCCACTATGGTCTCGACTACGAGCAGTACTTC.